The 14 T cell receptor beta chains below were found in one sample sequenced in a study of T cell changes during pregnancy in multiple sclerosis (dated by TCRdb to about 2019). Library prep was done by the immunoSEQ multiplex PCR assay. The table comes from immuneACCESS by way of TCRdb, which keeps in-frame sequences with V and J called. Part of the clones is missing from these tables; in studies checked, under half for an unresolved V gene and the rest for unknown reasons. This sample lists some 70,000 clones; about 85% were detected once. The ten largest make up over 3% of the sample. The source was peripheral blood, collected before pregnancy. The receptors shown here come from a female donor with multiple sclerosis, enrolled in a pregnancy study.

This clone came up a few times. The V gene is TRBV6-1, the J gene TRBJ1-5, with D perhaps TRBD1 (5 bases). This CDR3 is 15 amino acids long. Germline V CDR1 and CDR2: MNHNS, SASEGT. Trimming removed 1 base from V and 6 bases from J, with 13 bases in between. CDR3 amino acids: CASSEGGMGGQPQHF. The DNA for the CDR3 is TGTGCCAGCAGTGAAGGCGGGATGGGGGGTCAGCCCCAGCATTTT.

The J gene is TRBJ2-6, the V gene TRBV4-3; D is perhaps TRBD1 (5 bases). This CDR3 has 19 residues. CDR1 and CDR2 from the germline V gene are LGHNA and YSLEER. V was shortened by 1 base and J by 0 bases, with 16 bases between the two germline ends. This CDR3 is CASSQVLLRGSSGANVLTF. The DNA of the CDR3 is TGCGCCAGCAGCCAAGTCCTTCTTAGGGGAAGCTCTGGGGCCAACGTCCTGACTTTC.

This clone appeared a single time. This rearrangement joins TRBV6-5 to TRBJ1-5; possibly TRBD1 for D (6 bases). Germline V gene sequence: CDR1 MNHEY, CDR2 SVGAGI. The V end was cut by 5 bases, the J end by 5 bases, with 10 bases between. The CDR3 has 13 residues. Written as DNA, the CDR3 is TGTGCCAGCAGTCGACAGGTGGATCAGCCCCAGCATTTT. This gives the protein CASSRQVDQPQHF.

The chain carries TRBV30 and TRBJ1-4; unclear D gene. With 7 bases removed from V and 2 bases from J, the gap between germline ends came to 11 bases. CDR3 length equals 13 residues. In germline, CDR1 is GTSNPN, CDR2 SVGIG (reference sequence). CDR3 residues: CAFTGLTNEKLFF. In DNA, the CDR3 is TGTGCCTTCACGGGATTGACTAATGAAAAACTGTTTTTT.

This clone came up once. This sequence joins TRBV5-6 and TRBJ2-7; D is undetermined. The V end lost 0 bases, the J end lost 1 base, and 8 bases lay between the germline ends. The length of the CDR3 is 14 residues. The germline gives CDR1 SGHDT, CDR2 YYEEEE. In nucleotides, the CDR3 is TGTGCCAGCAGCTTGGGGTCGAGTTCCTACGAGCAGTACTTC. Its protein is CASSLGSSSYEQYF.

The chain carries TRBV2 and TRBJ1-1; D uncertain. Between the trimmed V and J ends, which lost 8 bases and 4 bases, there was a span of 11 bases. Germline V gives CDR1 SNHLY, CDR2 FYNNEI. The CDR3 has 12 amino acids. The CDR3 loop reads CASQRAGTEAFF. The CDR3 coding sequence is TGTGCCAGCCAAAGAGCCGGCACTGAAGCTTTCTTT. Full variable domain (outside the CDR3, taken from reference TRBV2 and TRBJ1-1): EPEVTQTPSHQVTQMGQEVILRCVPISNHLYFYWYRQILGQKVEFLVSFYNNEISEKSEIFDDQFSVERPDGSNFTLKIRSTKLEDSAMYFCASQRAGTEAFFGQGTRLTVV.

V is TRBV12-5 and J is TRBJ1-2; maybe TRBD1 (5 bases). V was trimmed by 0 bases and J by 6 bases, leaving 17 bases between them. This CDR3 is built from 16 residues. Germline values: CDR1 LGHNT, CDR2 FRNRAP. CDR3 region: CASGLVPGSYGDGYTF. The CDR3 nucleotides read TGTGCTAGTGGTTTGGTTCCAGGGTCGTATGGAGATGGCTACACCTTC. Filled out from reference TRBV12-5 and TRBJ1-2, the complete variable domain reads DARVTQTPRHKVTEMGQEVTMRCQPILGHNTVFWYRQTMMQGLELLAYFRNRAPLDDSGMPKDRFSAEMPDATLATLKIQPSEPRDSAVYFCASGLVPGSYGDGYTFGSGTRLTVV.

The chain has TRBV18 and TRBJ2-1; 9 nucleotides align to TRBD1. The ends lost 4 bases at V and 6 bases at J; junction bases unmatched: 10. This CDR3 has 16 residues. Germline CDR1 reads KGHSH; CDR2 reads LQKENI. CDR3 bases: TGTGCCAGCTCACGCACGGGACAGGGATCGGGCAATGAGCAGTTCTTC. It encodes CASSRTGQGSGNEQFF.

This clone is a singleton in its sample. The rearrangement links TRBV7-9 to TRBJ2-1; 9 bases agree with TRBD2. The germline gives CDR1 SEHNR, CDR2 FQNEAQ (reference sequence). V lost 1 base and J lost 0; bases outside the gene matches: 10. The CDR3 covers 19 residues. DNA for the CDR3: TGTGCCAGCAGCTTAGTGGGGCTAGCGGGACTGAGCTCCTACAATGAGCAGTTCTTC. Translating gives CASSLVGLAGLSSYNEQFF. Full variable domain (missing parts from reference TRBV7-9 and TRBJ2-1): DTGVSQNPRHKITKRGQNVTFRCDPISEHNRLYWYRQTLGQGPEFLTYFQNEAQLEKSRLLSDRFSAERPKGSFSTLEIQRTEQGDSAMYLCASSLVGLAGLSSYNEQFFGPGTRLTVL.

This clone was picked up a small number of times. The CDR3 here is CAWSVLEEGTEAFF. The CDR3 DNA reads as TGTGCCTGGAGTGTACTAGAGGAGGGCACTGAAGCTTTCTTT. The chain joins TRBV30 to TRBJ1-1, with unresolved D. Germline loops: CDR1 GTSNPN, CDR2 SVGIG (reference sequence). The V and J ends lost 0 bases and 4 bases respectively, with 12 bases between them. The CDR3 sequence is 14 residues long.

The chain employs TRBV5-1 and TRBJ2-3, with 13 bases that match TRBD2. The J segment lost 7 bases and the V segment lost 4 bases, leaving 12 bases of the junction unmatched. Germline V CDR1 and CDR2: SGHRS, YFSETQ. This CDR3 contains 17 residues. Here the CDR3 reads CASSRQPGLAGPNTQYF. The CDR3 region has the DNA TGCGCCAGCAGCAGGCAACCGGGACTAGCGGGGCCGAATACGCAGTATTTT. Variable domain in full (rest from reference TRBV5-1 and TRBJ2-3): KAGVTQTPRYLIKTRGQQVTLSCSPISGHRSVSWYQQTPGQGLQFLFEYFSETQRNKGNFPGRFSGRQFSNSRSEMNVSTLELGDSALYLCASSRQPGLAGPNTQYFGPGTRLTVL.

The V gene is TRBV27, the J gene TRBJ2-7; D remains ambiguous. V was shortened by 4 bases and J by 0 bases, with 10 bases between the two germline ends. CDR3 length: 14 residues. CDR1 is MNHEY, CDR2 SMNVEV, per germline (reference sequence). The CDR3 protein is CASSYAEGSYEQYF. CDR3 sequence (DNA): TGTGCCAGCAGTTATGCGGAAGGCTCCTACGAGCAGTACTTC.

In this sample, this clone turned up once. The chain is built from TRBV5-1 and TRBJ1-6; the D is unclear. V shed 4 bases and J shed 0 bases, with 17 bases lying between them. Germline V gene lookup returns CDR1 SGHRS and CDR2 YFSETQ. CDR3 size: 18 residues. The CDR3, as DNA: TGCGCCAGCAGCCATCGGACTCCCGCAAGCTCCTATAATTCACCCCTCCACTTT. Translating it yields CASSHRTPASSYNSPLHF.

This sequence joins TRBV7-2 and TRBJ1-1; no clear D. The germline gives CDR1 SGHTA, CDR2 FQGNSA. With 1 base removed from V and 3 bases from J, the gap between germline ends came to 9 bases. The CDR3 runs 14 residues. The CDR3 region has the DNA TGTGCCAGCAGCTTAGTCTGGCAGGACACTGAAGCTTTCTTT. Translating it yields CASSLVWQDTEAFF. The variable domain in full, with the rest retrieved from reference TRBV7-2 and TRBJ1-1, is GAGVSQSPSNKVTEKGKDVELRCDPISGHTALYWYRQSLGQGLEFLIYFQGNSAPDKSGLPSDRFSAERTGGSVSTLTIQRTQQEDSAVYLCASSLVWQDTEAFFGQGTRLTVV.